The 23 T cell receptor beta chains in this list originate from one sample, sequenced in a study of blood T cell repertoires in COVID-19. Assay used: immunoSEQ multiplex PCR; TCRdb lists only in-frame clones, some missing. The table records about 300,000 clones, less than 85% of them present only once. Sample: PBMCs or T cells enriched from blood (not recorded which). These receptors originate from a woman aged 50 to 65 who had recovered from COVID-19.

V and J are TRBV28 and TRBJ1-5; TRBD1 is a possible D gene (5 bases). This CDR3 comprises 14 residues. V dropped 6 bases and J dropped 3 bases, with 12 bases sitting between them. Germline CDR1 is MDHEN and CDR2 is SYDVKM. CDR3 loop: CASSYTGINQPQHF. In nucleotides, the CDR3 is TGTGCCAGCAGCTACACAGGAATCAATCAGCCCCAGCATTTT. Full variable domain (missing parts from reference TRBV28 and TRBJ1-5): DVKVTQSSRYLVKRTGEKVFLECVQDMDHENMFWYRQDPGLGLRLIYFSYDVKMKEKGDIPEGYSVSREKKERFSLILESASTNQTSMYLCASSYTGINQPQHFGDGTRLSIL.

V is TRBV9 and J is TRBJ1-5, with unresolved D. CDR1 and CDR2 from the germline V gene are SGDLS and YYNGEE. This CDR3 is 13 amino acids long. The V end was cut by 2 bases, the J end by 0 bases, with 3 bases between. The CDR3 nucleotides are TGTGCCAGCAGCGTTCATAGCAATCAGCCCCAGCATTTT. Translating gives CASSVHSNQPQHF.

The chain is built from TRBV4-2 and TRBJ2-5; the D gene is possibly TRBD2 (5 bases). Trimming cost V 1 base and J 5 bases, with 11 bases left between them. CDR1 LGHNA and CDR2 YNFKEQ come from the germline V gene. The CDR3 totals 14 residues. CDR3 loop: CASSQGRGWETQYF. CDR3 nucleotide sequence: TGTGCCAGCAGCCAAGGACGGGGTTGGGAGACCCAGTACTTC.

The chain carries TRBV14 and TRBJ1-2; perhaps TRBD1 as D (5 bases). The CDR3 spans 14 residues. Germline-derived CDR1 and CDR2 are SGHDN and FVKESK. The V end was cut by 0 bases, the J end by 8 bases, with 13 bases between. Written as DNA, the CDR3 is TGTGCCAGCAGCCAAGATTGGCAGGGAAGCGGCTACACCTTC. It encodes CASSQDWQGSGYTF.

The V and J genes are TRBV18 and TRBJ2-3; tentatively, D is TRBD2 (6 bases). V was cut by 3 bases and J by 0 bases, with 10 bases left in between. From germline, CDR1 is KGHSH and CDR2 LQKENI. The CDR3 consists of 15 residues. The CDR3 here is CASSPLGTSTDTQYF. The CDR3 nucleotides are TGTGCCAGCTCACCCCTGGGGACTAGCACAGATACGCAGTATTTT.

The chain uses TRBV11-2 and TRBJ1-1; no definite D call. The CDR3 covers 11 residues. Germline values: CDR1 SGHAT, CDR2 FQNNGV. V shed 1 base and J shed 9 bases, with 6 bases lying between them. The chain's CDR3 is CASSLGPQAFF. The CDR3 nucleotides are TGTGCCAGCAGCTTAGGGCCCCAAGCTTTCTTT.

The chain combines TRBV15 with TRBJ2-7, with a weak D call TRBD2 (6 bases). V was trimmed by 5 bases and J by 5 bases, leaving 16 bases between them. Germline V gene lookup returns CDR1 LNHNV and CDR2 YYDKDF (reference sequence). The CDR3 has 14 residues. CDR3 DNA: TGTGCCACCAGCCGTGGCGGGGTCGGAAACGAGCAGTACTTC. Encoded protein: CATSRGGVGNEQYF.

This chain links TRBV5-1 with TRBJ1-1, with D uncertain. Per the germline V gene, CDR1 is SGHRS and CDR2 is YFSETQ. V lost 0 bases and J 5 bases, leaving 11 bases between the germline ends. The CDR3 spans 14 residues. CDR3 sequence: CASSLVGGRTEAFF. DNA for the CDR3: TGCGCCAGCAGCTTGGTGGGTGGGAGGACTGAAGCTTTCTTT.

The chain combines TRBV7-3 with TRBJ1-4; D remains ambiguous. Germline V gene data show CDR1 as SGHTA and CDR2 as FQGTGA. The V and J ends lost 2 bases and 12 bases respectively, with 13 bases between them. This CDR3 contains 13 residues. The CDR3 DNA is TGTGCCAGCAGCTTATTCCCGGATAGCGAACTGTTTTTT. Amino acids: CASSLFPDSELFF.

V is TRBV3-1 (or the pseudogene TRBV3-2) and J is TRBJ1-6; tentatively, D is TRBD1 (5 bases). This CDR3 comprises 15 residues. V lost 1 base to trimming and J lost 7 bases, with 11 bases between them. CDR1 is LGHDT and CDR2 is YNNKEL in the germline V gene (reference sequence). The CDR3 DNA reads as TGTGCCAGCAGCCAAGTCAGGGCCCCCAATTCACCCCTCCACTTT. The encoded protein is CASSQVRAPNSPLHF.

The chain has TRBV4-1 and TRBJ1-5; D might be TRBD1 (5 bases). The V gene lost 0 bases and the J gene lost 3 bases, with 18 bases spanning the gap. The CDR3 consists of 18 residues. Germline CDR1 MGHRA, CDR2 YSYEKL. The CDR3 region is CASSQDFLPGLSNQPQHF. The CDR3, as DNA: TGCGCCAGCAGCCAAGATTTTCTCCCAGGGCTCTCCAATCAGCCCCAGCATTTT.

The V and J genes are TRBV11-2 and TRBJ2-7; D is perhaps TRBD1 (5 bases). Trimming took 5 bases from V and 5 from J, leaving 16 bases between them. The CDR3 spans 14 residues. CDR1 is SGHAT, CDR2 FQNNGV, per germline. DNA for the CDR3: TGTGCCAGCAGCCGGAACAGGAGAACCCACGAGCAGTACTTC. The encoded protein is CASSRNRRTHEQYF.

In the case of this clone: It is unclear where the CDR3 begins or ends on the DNA, so no DNA is shown, and the CDR3 is as TCRdb lists it. This same CDR3 is encoded by further DNA sequences in the sample. The rearrangement joins TRBV9 to TRBJ2-7; the listed D gene, TRBD1, was not tested against the DNA. The CDR3 is 16 amino acids long, termini counted. The germline CDR1 and CDR2 sequences are SGDLS and YYNGEE. This CDR3 is CASSVGPGQGTYEQYF.

The rearrangement joins TRBV7-2 to TRBJ1-6, with 8 positions matching TRBD1. The CDR3 spans 16 residues. V shed 6 bases, J shed 6 bases, and the junction held 10 bases outside the gene matches. Germline values: CDR1 SGHTA, CDR2 FQGNSA. In DNA form, the CDR3 reads TGTGCCAGCAGTCTTTCCGGGACAGGAGTTAATTCACCCCTCCACTTT. It translates to CASSLSGTGVNSPLHF.

This chain connects TRBV10-2 to TRBJ2-1, with D unclear. The CDR3 sequence is 18 residues long. V dropped 6 bases and J dropped 0 bases, with 21 bases sitting between them. The germline gives CDR1 WSHSY, CDR2 SAAADI. CDR3 region: CASRDHIGDWSSYNEQFF. The CDR3, as DNA: TGCGCCAGCAGAGACCATATAGGAGACTGGAGCTCCTACAATGAGCAGTTCTTC.

This chain uses TRBV10-3 with TRBJ2-3; possibly TRBD1 for D (5 bases). Germline V CDR1 and CDR2: ENHRY, SYGVKD. CDR3 length: 15 residues. V lost 0 bases and J 2 bases, leaving 9 bases between the germline ends. This chain's CDR3 is CAISESVGDTDTQYF. In nucleotides, the CDR3 is TGTGCCATCAGTGAGTCGGTAGGGGACACAGATACGCAGTATTTT.

The chain uses TRBV4-1 and TRBJ2-1; D not resolved. With 0 bases removed from V and 5 bases from J, the gap between germline ends came to 14 bases. Germline values: CDR1 MGHRA, CDR2 YSYEKL. CDR3 length equals 16 residues. The CDR3 here is CASSQDRLVTHNEQFF. The CDR3 DNA reads as TGCGCCAGCAGCCAAGATCGGCTAGTCACCCACAATGAGCAGTTCTTC.

The V and J genes are TRBV19 and TRBJ1-4, with 7 bases aligning to TRBD1. CDR3 length: 14 amino acids. The junction had 4 bases not matched to a gene; V was cut back by 4 bases and J by 5 bases. CDR1 is LNHDA and CDR2 is SQIVND in the germline V gene (reference sequence). The CDR3 DNA sequence: TGTGCCAGTAGTACGACAGGGTGGAATGAAAAACTGTTTTTT. Encoded protein: CASSTTGWNEKLFF.

The gene calls are TRBV4-2 and TRBJ1-1, with D uncertain. Germline values: CDR1 LGHNA, CDR2 YNFKEQ. The germline V and J ends were trimmed by 0 bases and 8 bases, with 13 bases remaining between them. CDR3 length: 14 amino acids. In DNA, the CDR3 is TGTGCCAGCAGCCAAGACGAGGGTGGAGGGGAAGCTTTCTTT. It translates to CASSQDEGGGEAFF.

The chain links TRBV5-1 to TRBJ1-5; perhaps TRBD1 as D (6 bases). The CDR3 runs 16 residues. Trimming cost V 4 bases and J 3 bases, with 17 bases left between them. Germline V gene lookup returns CDR1 SGHRS and CDR2 YFSETQ. CDR3 loop: CASSPTTGTANQPQHF. CDR3 sequence (DNA): TGCGCCAGCAGCCCAACTACAGGGACGGCCAATCAGCCCCAGCATTTT.

This chain uses TRBV29-1 with TRBJ2-7; D is perhaps TRBD2 (5 bases). The CDR3 is 11 amino acids. Looked up from germline, CDR1 is SQVTM and CDR2 is ANQGSEA. Trimming took 4 bases from V and 7 from J, leaving 11 bases between them. CDR3 sequence (DNA): TGCAGCGTTGCAATAGCGAGAGAGCAGTACTTC. Its translation: CSVAIAREQYF.

The genes are TRBV2 and TRBJ2-4; D remains ambiguous. Germline V gene lookup returns CDR1 SNHLY and CDR2 FYNNEI. V lost 6 bases to trimming and J lost 4 bases, with 7 bases between them. The CDR3 spans 12 residues. The CDR3: CASSHQKNIQYF. CDR3 DNA: TGTGCCAGCAGCCATCAGAAAAACATTCAGTACTTC. Full variable domain (outside the CDR3, taken from reference TRBV2 and TRBJ2-4): EPEVTQTPSHQVTQMGQEVILRCVPISNHLYFYWYRQILGQKVEFLVSFYNNEISEKSEIFDDQFSVERPDGSNFTLKIRSTKLEDSAMYFCASSHQKNIQYFGAGTRLSVL.

V is TRBV7-6 and J is TRBJ2-5; D uncertain. CDR3 length: 15 amino acids. CDR1 is SGHVS, CDR2 FNYEAQ, per germline. V gave up 2 bases and J gave up 5 bases, with 15 bases separating them. The CDR3 nucleotides read TGTGCCAGCAGCTTAATAGGCGGTGGCGATGAGACCCAGTACTTC. It translates to CASSLIGGGDETQYF. The full variable domain, rest sourced from reference TRBV7-6 and TRBJ2-5, is GAGVSQSPRYKVTKRGQDVALRCDPISGHVSLYWYRQALGQGPEFLTYFNYEAQQDKSGLPNDRFSAERPEGSISTLTIQRTEQRDSAMYRCASSLIGGGDETQYFGPGTRLLVL.